The 4 T cell receptor beta chains listed next were all sequenced from one sample in a study of control samples from healthy donors and cancer patients. The data were produced by immunoSEQ multiplex PCR, yet TCRdb's version contains in-frame clones alone and is incomplete. The profile covers about 120,000 clones, with approximately 90% appearing a single time and about 12% taken by the ten largest. Sample: blood. Receptors were obtained from a man aged 25-45 years in good health.

The genes are TRBV7-9 and TRBJ2-3; 9 positions agree with TRBD1. The V gene end was trimmed by 5 bases and the J gene end by 2 bases; junction bases not matched to a gene: 8. Germline loops: CDR1 SEHNR, CDR2 FQNEAQ (reference sequence). The CDR3 has 16 amino acids. The CDR3 DNA reads as TGTGCCAGCAGCCGCAGGACAGGGGCAACCACAGATACGCAGTATTTT. The encoded protein is CASSRRTGATTDTQYF.

This clone was seen a single time. The gene calls are TRBV7-9 and TRBJ1-1; the D gene is possibly TRBD1 (5 bases). V lost 1 base and J lost 5, with 11 bases in between. Germline V gene sequence: CDR1 SEHNR, CDR2 FQNEAQ (reference sequence). CDR3 length equals 14 residues. The CDR3 reads CASSLGGGRTEAFF. The CDR3 DNA follows: TGTGCCAGCAGCTTAGGTGGGGGAAGAACTGAAGCTTTCTTT.

The chain is built from TRBV6-5 and TRBJ1-2; D might be TRBD1 (6 bases). V gave up 2 bases and J gave up 2 bases, with 9 bases separating them. The CDR3 sequence is 14 residues long. Germline-derived CDR1 and CDR2 are MNHEY and SVGAGI. The CDR3 spells CASSYRGKNYGYTF. DNA of the CDR3: TGTGCCAGCAGTTACAGGGGGAAGAACTATGGCTACACCTTC.

The genes are TRBV25-1 and TRBJ2-1; maybe TRBD2 (7 bases). Between the trimmed V and J ends, which lost 6 bases and 2 bases, there was a span of 14 bases. CDR1 is MGHDK and CDR2 is SYGVNS in the germline V gene. The CDR3 consists of 15 residues. CDR3 nucleotide sequence: TGTGCCAGCAGCGATTTAGGGGGGGCCTACAATGAGCAGTTCTTC. Translating it yields CASSDLGGAYNEQFF.